The present T cell receptor beta chain was sequenced within a study of identical twins (dated by TCRdb to about 2016). About the investigation overall: The study deep-sequenced TCR alpha and beta repertoires from monozygotic twins, unrelated adults of various ages and cord blood to test whether fetal clonotypes persist. To rule out contamination, replicate twin experiments were performed at different times with different library preparation protocols.

The research as a whole found: Fewer insertions were carried by abundant cord blood beta clonotypes, a similar but weaker trend appeared in young adult naive repertoires, and no such trend appeared in memory repertoires. Out-of-frame TCR alpha sequences shared between twins showed an excess of low generation-probability sequences compared with coincidental sharing between unrelated individuals. Zero-insertion analyses could be partly confounded by invariant T cells such as MAIT and iNKT, although diverse VJ usage argued against such confounding for most clonotypes. Recombination models systematically underestimated out-of-frame TCR alpha sharing in monozygotic twins but agreed with sharing between unrelated individuals. A weaker excess of twin sharing was found in beta out-of-frame sequences because the signal-to-noise ratio was lowered by fewer shared sequences. Because the same donors could not be followed over many years, conclusions were based on cross-sectional statistical analysis.

In this sample, this clonotype turned up a few times. The clone's antigen remains unknown. No much larger clone is present one base from it, and per-base qualities are unavailable. Every donor in the study was a healthy Caucasian. The twin cohort comprised three pairs of female monozygotic twins, all aged roughly 18 to 30 years. Positive isolation kits from Invitrogen were used to isolate CD4+ and CD8+ T cell populations. Receptor libraries were prepared by 5' RACE. Sequenced using an Illumina HiSeq 2000. A universal primer binding site was introduced by template switching, and a unique molecular identifier was present in the final cDNA, enabling accurate counting of TCR cDNA molecules. First-strand cDNA for TCR alpha and beta chains was synthesized from specific primers in the conserved constant-segment region. To control for contamination, every cDNA library was double barcoded, receiving both a SMART-Mk sample barcode and Illumina barcodes. TruSeq adapter sequences along with Illumina sample barcodes were introduced in two successive PCR steps. Sequencing of the TCR alpha and beta cDNA libraries was done on the Illumina HiSeq platform using custom primers. As for how the authors treated the data: Unique molecular identifiers were extracted from raw reads with MiGEC, and CDR3 positions were determined with MiXCR. For each individual, recombination models were inferred using an EM algorithm with the repgenHMM and IGoR tools. The tcR package in R was used for shared clonotype analysis, with sharing normalized by the product of cloneset sizes. To study raw recombination free of thymic and clonal selection effects, out-of-frame nonproductive sequences were analyzed. TCRdb ran its own pipeline on the public reads, namely fastp trimming at Q25 and MiXCR clone calling, and kept in-frame beta chains. Records with the same CDR3 protein are collapsed into one entry carrying the most frequent genes and DNA. The V and J calls were determined by TCRdb, not by the authors. The sample includes around 550,000 distinct CDR3 sequences, with around 15% observed a single time. Clones ranked in the top ten supply about 0.47% of the sample.

CDR3 length: 15 amino acids, cysteine to phenylalanine. Just the 45-base CDR3 DNA is kept, in frame starting at base 1. Relative to germline, V is 0 bases shorter and J is 0 bases shorter, with 10 bases between their ends. CDR1 and CDR2, per the germline V gene, are SGHDT and YYEEEE. The sample was also linked to a second study, of yellow fever vaccine responses in identical twins. Per the second study: The T cell response to vaccination in identical twins was reported by the authors to appear partly convergent and partly personalized. The study precisely tracked vaccine-responding T cell clones in identical twins.

The V and J genes are TRBV5-6 and TRBJ2-7; no D segment can be confidently identified. The sample comprised CD4+ T cells sorted from blood. The origin of this receptor is a woman aged 18-35 years in good health. The sequence in DNA is TGTGCCAGCAGCTTGGTGGGGATTCACTCCTACGAGCAGTACTTC. This translates into CASSLVGIHSYEQYF.